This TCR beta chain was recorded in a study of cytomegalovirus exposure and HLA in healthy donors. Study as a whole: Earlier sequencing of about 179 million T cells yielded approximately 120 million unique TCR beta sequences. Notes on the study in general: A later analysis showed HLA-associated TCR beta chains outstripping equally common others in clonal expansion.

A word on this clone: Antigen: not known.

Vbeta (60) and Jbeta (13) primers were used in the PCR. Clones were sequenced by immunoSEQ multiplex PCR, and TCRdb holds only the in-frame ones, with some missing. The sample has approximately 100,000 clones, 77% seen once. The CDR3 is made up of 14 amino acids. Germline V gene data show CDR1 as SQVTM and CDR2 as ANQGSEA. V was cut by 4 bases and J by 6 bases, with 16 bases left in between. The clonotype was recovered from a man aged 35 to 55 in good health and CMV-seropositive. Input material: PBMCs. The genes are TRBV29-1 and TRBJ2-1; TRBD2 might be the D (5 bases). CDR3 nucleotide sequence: TGCAGCGTTGGTAGGACTCCGGTCAGCAATGAGCAGTTCTTC. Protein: CSVGRTPVSNEQFF.